The 21 T cell receptor beta chains below come from one sample, sequenced in a study of T-cell memory formation after mild COVID-19. TCRdb re-called the 5' RACE reads with MiXCR, one entry per CDR3 protein. The sample records approximately 500,000 distinct CDR3 sequences, about 23% being singletons. Sequencing was performed on PBMCs or a T cell subset sorted from them (not recorded which). These receptors were taken from an adult woman who had mild COVID-19 (a few samples of this study predate the infection). Cell type and time point are not known.

This clonotype has a handful of counts. This rearrangement joins TRBV4-3 to TRBJ2-3; no firm D call. Germline V gives CDR1 LGHNA, CDR2 YSLEER. The CDR3 has 15 residues. V gave up 0 bases and J gave up 4 bases, with 11 bases separating them. CDR3 sequence reads: CASSQDRGFADTQYF. The CDR3 bases are TGCGCCAGCAGCCAAGATCGCGGATTTGCAGATACGCAGTATTTT.

In its sample, this clonotype was seen a few times. J is TRBJ2-2 and V is TRBV5-1; unclear D gene. Trimming pared 1 base from V and 2 bases from J, leaving 15 bases between. Germline CDR1 is SGHRS and CDR2 is YFSETQ. This CDR3 is built from 17 residues. The CDR3 DNA sequence: TGCGCCAGCAGCTTGACCCCCCCAGGCCTCAACACCGGGGAGCTGTTTTTT. It is translated as CASSLTPPGLNTGELFF.

This chain joins TRBV14 and TRBJ2-5; 10 bases fit TRBD2. In germline, CDR1 is SGHDN, CDR2 FVKESK. The CDR3 extends over 16 amino acids. The trim removed 3 bases at V and 0 bases at J, leaving 4 bases unmatched. In DNA form, the CDR3 reads TGTGCCAGCAGCCACCTACTAGCGGGGTACCAAGAGACCCAGTACTTC. This sequence encodes CASSHLLAGYQETQYF.

CDR3 nucleotide sequence: TGTGCCAGCACCGTGCAGGCAGGACACTTGAACACTGAAGCTTTCTTT. Translating gives CASTVQAGHLNTEAFF. V gene TRBV5-5 combines with J gene TRBJ1-1; D may be TRBD1 (5 bases). V gave up 6 bases and J gave up 0 bases, with 18 bases separating them. This CDR3 region has 16 residues. Per the germline V gene, CDR1 is SGHKS and CDR2 is YYEKEE (reference sequence).

This clonotype turned up a few times. The V gene is TRBV19, the J gene TRBJ2-3; TRBD2 is a possible D gene (6 bases). V lost 5 bases to trimming and J lost 6 bases, with 12 bases between them. Germline V gene sequence: CDR1 LNHDA, CDR2 SQIVND (reference sequence). CDR3 length: 13 amino acids. CDR3 DNA: TGTGCCAGTAGTGGCGGAGGGCCCGATACGCAGTATTTT. Protein: CASSGGGPDTQYF.

V is TRBV6-4 and J is TRBJ2-1; TRBD1 aligns across 7 bases. CDR3 length: 13 amino acids. V trimming: 3 bases; J trimming: 11 bases; junction bases outside the gene matches: 7. Germline CDR1 and CDR2: MRHNA and SNTAGT. The CDR3 DNA follows: TGTGCCAGCAGTGAGGACAGGCCTGGGAAGCAGTTCTTC. Encoded protein: CASSEDRPGKQFF.

The sample holds a few counts of this clonotype. This sequence joins TRBV12-3 or TRBV12-4 and TRBJ1-2; no clear D. The CDR3 contains 13 residues. The V end lost 5 bases, the J end lost 6 bases, and 13 bases lay between the germline ends. CDR3 nucleotides: TGTGCCAGCAGTGATCCCCAAGCTCATGGCTACACCTTC. It translates to CASSDPQAHGYTF.

The chain couples TRBV18 to TRBJ2-7, with a possible D match to TRBD2 (5 bases). Trimming cost V 3 bases and J 0 bases, with 9 bases left between them. The CDR3 covers 14 residues. The germline CDR1 and CDR2 sequences are KGHSH and LQKENI. The CDR3 protein is CASSPEASSYEQYF. Here the CDR3 DNA reads TGTGCCAGCTCACCGGAGGCCTCCTCCTACGAGCAGTACTTC.

This clonotype was counted only a few times. The rearrangement joins TRBV6-6 to TRBJ2-7; D is uncertain. The V gene's germline CDR1 is MNHNY and CDR2 SVGAGI (reference sequence). The CDR3 loop spans 14 amino acids. The V and J ends lost 1 base and 3 bases respectively, with 10 bases between them. The CDR3 sequence is CASSYYEDLYEQYF. DNA of the CDR3: TGTGCCAGCAGTTACTACGAGGACCTCTACGAGCAGTACTTC.

Many counts were recorded for this clonotype. The rearrangement uses TRBV7-2 and TRBJ1-5; maybe TRBD1 (5 bases). The CDR3 consists of 14 residues. V was clipped by 3 bases and J by 6 bases, with 12 bases between them. From germline, CDR1 is SGHTA and CDR2 FQGNSA. The CDR3 bases are TGTGCCAGCAGCTTCTTCGGGGCGGTTCAGCCCCAGCATTTT. Amino acid sequence: CASSFFGAVQPQHF.

The chain has TRBV2 and TRBJ1-5; 8 bases are shared with TRBD1. V gave up 3 bases and J gave up 4 bases; unmatched junction bases: 8. The germline V gene encodes CDR1 SNHLY and CDR2 FYNNEI. The CDR3 is made up of 16 amino acids. The CDR3 coding sequence is TGTGCCAGCAGTGACCTAGACGGACAGGGTAATCAGCCCCAGCATTTT. Amino acids: CASSDLDGQGNQPQHF. Combining the CDR3 with reference TRBV2 and TRBJ1-5 gives the whole variable domain EPEVTQTPSHQVTQMGQEVILRCVPISNHLYFYWYRQILGQKVEFLVSFYNNEISEKSEIFDDQFSVERPDGSNFTLKIRSTKLEDSAMYFCASSDLDGQGNQPQHFGDGTRLSIL.

Only a few counts were recorded for this clonotype. V and J are TRBV7-9 and TRBJ2-1, with a possible D match to TRBD2 (6 bases). Trimming removed 4 bases at V and 4 bases at J, with 20 bases between. Germline CDR1 reads SEHNR; CDR2 reads FQNEAQ (reference sequence). CDR3 length: 17 residues. This CDR3 reads CASSSVPGGGRYNEQFF. CDR3 in DNA: TGTGCCAGCAGCTCCGTCCCAGGTGGGGGGAGATACAATGAGCAGTTCTTC. Drawing the rest from reference TRBV7-9 and TRBJ2-1, the complete variable domain is DTGVSQNPRHKITKRGQNVTFRCDPISEHNRLYWYRQTLGQGPEFLTYFQNEAQLEKSRLLSDRFSAERPKGSFSTLEIQRTEQGDSAMYLCASSSVPGGGRYNEQFFGPGTRLTVL.

About this clonotype: One end of the junction fails to match germline, which may point to a read error. V usage is TRBV2 and J usage is TRBJ2-2, with a weak D call TRBD1 (5 bases). This CDR3 is built from 14 residues. The V gene's germline CDR1 is SNHLY and CDR2 FYNNEI. The chain's CDR3 is CASREGVTTGELFF. CDR3 DNA sequence: TGTGCCAGCAGAGAAGGGGTCACCACCGGGGAGCTGTTTTTT.

This clonotype was recorded many times. Written as DNA, the CDR3 is TGTGCCAGCAGCTCCCGTCGGGGGAATGAGCAGTTCTTC. Protein sequence: CASSSRRGNEQFF. This chain links TRBV9 with TRBJ2-1, with D perhaps TRBD2 (6 bases). V was shortened by 4 bases and J by 7 bases, with 12 bases between the two germline ends. CDR1 is SGDLS, CDR2 YYNGEE, per germline. This CDR3 region has 13 residues.

This clonotype was observed a few times. The V gene is TRBV7-6, the J gene TRBJ2-7, with 7 bases identical to TRBD1. V trimming: 5 bases; J trimming: 4 bases; junction bases outside the gene matches: 14. This CDR3 contains 16 residues. CDR1 and CDR2 from the germline V gene are SGHVS and FNYEAQ. The CDR3 sequence: CASSPYAGTADYEQYF. The CDR3 DNA is TGTGCCAGCAGCCCGTACGCCGGGACAGCCGATTACGAGCAGTACTTC.

J is TRBJ2-2 and V is TRBV5-1; the D is unclear. V was clipped by 4 bases and J by 0 bases, with 13 bases between them. The CDR3 consists of 16 residues. Germline values: CDR1 SGHRS, CDR2 YFSETQ. CDR3 loop: CASSPPILTNTGELFF. CDR3 in DNA: TGCGCCAGCAGCCCCCCGATCCTCACGAACACCGGGGAGCTGTTTTTT.

This clonotype appeared many times. The chain recombines TRBV6-2 or TRBV6-3 with TRBJ2-1; 10 bases align to TRBD1. The CDR3 consists of 15 residues. The germline CDR1 and CDR2 sequences are MNHEY and SVGEGT. With V trimmed by 5 bases and J by 3 bases, 4 bases remained unmatched. CDR3 sequence reads: CASSPGTGDYNEQFF. The CDR3 coding sequence is TGTGCCAGCAGTCCGGGGACAGGGGACTACAATGAGCAGTTCTTC.

The CDR3 is CASRERDRGYEQYF. In DNA form, the CDR3 reads TGTGCCAGCAGAGAACGGGACAGGGGTTACGAGCAGTACTTC. The chain couples TRBV6-6 to TRBJ2-7, with 10 bases aligning to TRBD1. The CDR3 has 14 amino acids. Germline V gene data show CDR1 as MNHNY and CDR2 as SVGAGI (reference sequence). The V gene end was trimmed by 6 bases and the J gene end by 4 bases; junction bases not matched to a gene: 6.

This clonotype came up once. The chain couples TRBV7-2 to TRBJ2-2; D may be TRBD2 (5 bases). The germline CDR1 and CDR2 sequences are SGHTA and FQGNSA. This CDR3 region has 15 residues. Trimming took off 5 bases at V and 1 base at J, with 11 bases between the two ends. The CDR3 nucleotides are TGTGCCAGCAGCCGAGTAGCGTGGAACACCGGGGAGCTGTTTTTT. It encodes CASSRVAWNTGELFF.

The chain combines TRBV6-2 or TRBV6-3 with TRBJ2-7; D call uncertain. Germline V gene sequence: CDR1 MNHEY, CDR2 SVGEGT. With 4 bases removed from V and 3 bases from J, the gap between germline ends came to 10 bases. This CDR3 spans 13 amino acids. The CDR3 here is CASSWKGIYEQYF. CDR3 DNA: TGTGCCAGCAGTTGGAAGGGTATCTACGAGCAGTACTTC.

This clonotype has just a few counts. This chain links TRBV19 with TRBJ2-2; TRBD2 matches at 7 bases. This CDR3 comprises 13 residues. V lost 5 bases and J lost 6; bases outside the gene matches: 3. CDR1 and CDR2 (germline): LNHDA, SQIVND (reference sequence). CDR3 bases: TGTGCCAGTAGTTGGGGGGGAGCCGGGGAGCTGTTTTTT. It codes for CASSWGGAGELFF.